These 7 T cell receptor beta chains were all obtained from the same sample, sequenced in a study of identical twins. TCRdb ran MiXCR on the 5' RACE reads and lists one entry per CDR3 protein. The sample consists of 400,000 to 550,000 distinct CDR3 sequences, less than 25% of them appearing once. These sequences were also reported in another study, on T cells expressing NK-cell markers.

The sample comprised CD4+ T cells sorted from blood. These TCRs come from a young woman in good health.

This chain joins TRBV20-1 and TRBJ2-7; weak D call: TRBD2 (7 bases). Germline V gene sequence: CDR1 DFQATT, CDR2 SNEGSKA (reference sequence). V lost 6 bases, J lost 0 bases, and 18 bases lay in between. CDR3 length: 15 amino acids. CDR3 protein: CSAGDYQGPSYEQYF. CDR3 nucleotide sequence: TGCAGTGCCGGGGACTACCAGGGGCCCTCCTACGAGCAGTACTTC.

This chain connects TRBV20-1 to TRBJ2-3; D is possibly TRBD1 or TRBD2 (5 bases each). Germline values: CDR1 DFQATT, CDR2 SNEGSKA (reference sequence). The V end was cut by 3 bases, the J end by 2 bases, with 9 bases between. The CDR3 is 13 residues long. CDR3 protein: CSASPGATDTQYF. The CDR3 region has the DNA TGCAGTGCTAGTCCCGGGGCCACAGATACGCAGTATTTT.

The chain carries TRBV4-3 and TRBJ2-2, with 7 nucleotides matching TRBD2. The germline gives CDR1 LGHNA, CDR2 YSLEER. The J segment lost 8 bases and the V segment lost 0 bases, leaving 6 bases of the junction unmatched. The CDR3 extends over 15 amino acids. CDR3: CASSQDLSGRGELFF. The CDR3 region has the DNA TGCGCCAGCAGCCAAGATCTGTCCGGGAGGGGGGAGCTGTTTTTT.

This clonotype was found a few times. The CDR3 reads CASSLYDEQFF. The CDR3 region has the DNA TGTGCCAGCAGTTTATACGATGAGCAGTTCTTC. This sequence joins TRBV27 and TRBJ2-1; D not resolved. V lost 1 base and J 8 bases, leaving 3 bases between the germline ends. The germline CDR1 and CDR2 sequences are MNHEY and SMNVEV (reference sequence). This CDR3 has 11 amino acids.

This clonotype was seen only a few times. The chain carries TRBV5-1 and TRBJ2-3; TRBD2 aligns across 9 bases. J was trimmed by 2 bases and V by 4 bases; bases with no gene match: 5. Germline CDR1 and CDR2: SGHRS and YFSETQ. The CDR3 has 15 amino acids. The CDR3 region is CASSNSGSHTDTQYF. The CDR3 DNA reads as TGCGCCAGCAGCAATAGCGGGAGCCACACAGATACGCAGTATTTT.

This clonotype was recorded a few times. V usage is TRBV12-3 or TRBV12-4 and J usage is TRBJ2-1; tentatively, D is TRBD2 (6 bases). CDR3 length equals 14 residues. With 3 bases removed from V and 8 bases from J, the gap between germline ends came to 14 bases. Here the CDR3 reads CASSFAVGGDEQFF. The CDR3 DNA reads as TGTGCCAGCAGTTTTGCAGTCGGAGGGGATGAGCAGTTCTTC.

This clonotype was seen only a few times. The germline gene is not matched at one end of the junction; a read error may be the cause. The V and J genes are TRBV20-1 and TRBJ1-1, with D unresolved. This CDR3 comprises 11 residues. Germline V gene lookup returns CDR1 DFQATT and CDR2 SNEGSKA (reference sequence). CDR3 loop: CSSSAEGKAFF. As DNA, the CDR3 is TGCAGTTCTAGTGCGGAGGGTAAAGCTTTCTTT.